A single sample gave rise to the 16 T cell receptor beta chains below, sequenced in a study of tumor-infiltrating lymphocytes in primary liver carcinoma. Co-extraction yielded RNA and DNA from roughly 20-30 mg of unsorted bulk tissue. A constant-region primer served to make TCR beta cDNA from about 0.45 ug total RNA. Slightly modified ARM-PCR with three nested multiplex PCR rounds yielded TCR beta libraries. With TRBV1-TRBV30 forward primers and a C-beta reverse primer, the first two PCR rounds were run for 10 cycles each. A single record per CDR3 protein comes from TCRdb applying MiXCR to the multiplex PCR reads. The repertoire holds 85,000 to 100,000 distinct CDR3 sequences, with 68% as singletons. The sequenced sample was tumor-adjacent normal liver tissue. The source of these receptors is a man aged 35 to 55 with primary liver carcinoma and hepatitis B virus infection.

This clonotype was counted ten times or more. This chain joins TRBV4-1 and TRBJ2-2, with 9 bases lining up with TRBD1. After removal of 6 bases from V and 4 bases from J, the junction contained 6 bases not matched to a gene. CDR1 and CDR2 (germline): MGHRA, YSYEKL. The CDR3 extends over 15 amino acids. The CDR3 DNA reads as TGCGCCAGCAGTCGGGACAGGGTTTTCACCGGGGAGCTGTTTTTT. It yields the protein CASSRDRVFTGELFF.

Details on this clonotype: This CDR3 fails to terminate in the conserved phenylalanine or tryptophan, so it likely reflects a read error. The rearrangement uses TRBV11-1 and TRBJ2-1, with 11 bases fitting TRBD2. This CDR3 is 17 amino acids long. Germline V gene lookup returns CDR1 SGHAT and CDR2 FQDESV (reference sequence). The CDR3 region has the DNA TGTGTCAGCATCCTGGTACTAGCGGGAGAAGTTGACAATGAGCAGTTCTTA. Protein product: CVSILVLAGEVDNEQFL.

Note on this clonotype: Germline and junction disagree at one end, which may indicate a read error. J is TRBJ2-1 and V is TRBV4-1; no definite D call. Germline assignment: CDR1 MGHRA and CDR2 YSYEKL. The CDR3 loop spans 13 amino acids. DNA of the CDR3: TGCGGCAGCAGCTCCTCCCCCGGGCCGGAGCAGTTCTTC. This sequence encodes CGSSSSPGPEQFF.

Of note for this clonotype: Relative to the germline gene, one junction end is altered; a read error may explain this. The chain recombines TRBV4-1 with TRBJ2-5, with 7 bases lining up with TRBD2. This CDR3 region has 15 residues. The germline CDR1 and CDR2 sequences are MGHRA and YSYEKL. CDR3 bases: TGCGCCAGCAGCCACCTAGGGGAGGGTTTGGAGATCCAGTGCTTC. Translating it yields CASSHLGEGLEIQCF.

Turning to this clonotype: The junction departs from germline at one end; a sequencing error may be responsible. The DNA for the CDR3 is TGTGACAGCAGTCCGGACAACTATGGCTACACATTC. Encoded protein: CDSSPDNYGYTF. The V call is TRBV6-6, the J call TRBJ1-2, with D possibly being TRBD1 (5 bases). Germline loops: CDR1 MNHNY, CDR2 SVGAGI (reference sequence). CDR3 size: 12 residues.

This clonotype is a singleton in its sample. The rearrangement joins TRBV11-2 to TRBJ2-1, with 11 bases aligning to TRBD2. The CDR3 is 16 amino acids. In germline, CDR1 is SGHAT, CDR2 FQNNGV. J was trimmed by 12 bases and V by 8 bases; bases with no gene match: 18. CDR3 protein: CASRPEGWLAGGWQFF. CDR3 bases: TGTGCCAGCCGCCCCGAAGGGTGGCTAGCGGGGGGATGGCAGTTCTTC.

Turning to this clonotype: This may be a read error, as it is one base from a much larger clone. The CDR3 reads CASSRRNLADTQYF. The CDR3 DNA reads TGCGCCAGCAGTCGGAGGAACCTCGCAGATACGCAGTATTTT. The V gene is TRBV10-1, the J gene TRBJ2-3; the D gene is possibly TRBD2 (5 bases). CDR3 length: 14 amino acids. The germline V gene encodes CDR1 WNHNN and CDR2 SYGVQD (reference sequence). Trimming stripped 5 bases from V and 4 bases from J, with 13 bases between.

This clonotype has at least ten counts. The rearrangement uses TRBV10-1 and TRBJ2-3, with D maybe TRBD1 (6 bases). Trimming removed 5 bases from V and 3 bases from J, with 9 bases in between. Germline CDR1 and CDR2: WNHNN and SYGVQD (reference sequence). This CDR3 is 13 amino acids long. CDR3 sequence reads: CASSSQGTDTQYF. CDR3 nucleotides: TGCGCCAGCAGTTCACAGGGTACAGATACGCAGTATTTT.

About this clonotype: One end of the junction does not line up with germline, which may come from a read error. This chain joins TRBV11-2 and TRBJ2-7, with D maybe TRBD2 (6 bases). CDR1 is SGHAT and CDR2 is FQNNGV in the germline V gene. The CDR3 has 16 residues. The CDR3 bases are TGTGCCAGCAGTTTAGGCGGCGAGGACTACCGTTTGGATCAGTACTTC. As protein: CASSLGGEDYRLDQYF. The variable domain in full, completed from reference TRBV11-2 and TRBJ2-7, reads EAGVAQSPRYKIIEKRQSVAFWCNPISGHATLYWYQQILGQGPKLLIQFQNNGVVDDSQLPKDRFSAERLKGVDSTLKIQPAKLEDSAVYLCASSLGGEDYRLDQYFGPGTRLTVT.

This chain uses TRBV19 with TRBJ2-1, with 11 bases identical to TRBD2. With 3 bases clipped from V and 6 bases from J, the junction kept 7 bases outside the gene matches. The CDR3 runs to 16 residues. Germline V gene lookup returns CDR1 LNHDA and CDR2 SQIVND (reference sequence). CDR3 sequence reads: CASSIRTSGYRNEQFF. The CDR3 DNA reads TGTGCCAGTAGTATCCGGACTAGCGGGTACCGCAATGAGCAGTTCTTC. Drawing the rest from reference TRBV19 and TRBJ2-1, the complete variable domain is DGGITQSPKYLFRKEGQNVTLSCEQNLNHDAMYWYRQDPGQGLRLIYYSQIVNDFQKGDIAEGYSVSREKKESFPLTVTSAQKNPTAFYLCASSIRTSGYRNEQFFGPGTRLTVL.

This clonotype was seen repeatedly, ten times or more. V is TRBV29-1 and J is TRBJ2-3; a possible D gene is TRBD2 (6 bases). The CDR3 consists of 17 residues. With 7 bases removed from V and 3 bases from J, the gap between germline ends came to 26 bases. CDR1 SQVTM and CDR2 ANQGSEA come from the germline V gene. CDR3: CSAGDLAWGGGTDTQYF. CDR3 coding DNA: TGCAGCGCGGGGGATCTAGCATGGGGAGGTGGAACAGATACGCAGTATTTT.

This clonotype was observed many times. This chain uses TRBV6-1 with TRBJ2-7; possibly TRBD1 or TRBD2 for D (6 bases each). V lost 2 bases to trimming and J lost 7 bases, with 15 bases between them. This CDR3 spans 14 amino acids. Germline V CDR1 and CDR2: MNHNS, SASEGT. The CDR3: CASSELQGTVEQYF. Written as DNA, the CDR3 is TGTGCCAGCAGTGAACTTCAGGGGACTGTTGAGCAGTACTTC.

To note about this clonotype: A junction boundary mismatches the germline segment, possibly from a read error. This chain joins TRBV11-2 and TRBJ2-2; unclear D gene. The V gene's germline CDR1 is SGHAT and CDR2 FQNNGV. CDR3 length equals 16 residues. The chain's CDR3 is CVSSSTAVWNTGELFF. CDR3 nucleotide sequence: TGTGTCAGCAGCTCCACGGCAGTTTGGAACACCGGGGAGCTGTTTTTT.

A word on this clonotype: A much bigger clone sits one base away, suggesting this may be a read error. V gene TRBV5-4 combines with J gene TRBJ2-1; D is uncertain. The germline CDR1 and CDR2 sequences are SGHNT and YYREEE (reference sequence). The CDR3 totals 11 residues. The V end lost 4 bases, the J end lost 14 bases, and 13 bases lay between the germline ends. CDR3 in amino acids: CASSPRTQEFF. CDR3 bases: TGTGCCAGCAGCCCTCGGACGCAGGAGTTCTTC.

The chain couples TRBV7-8 to TRBJ2-3; D is ambiguous. This CDR3 comprises 14 residues. The germline V gene encodes CDR1 SGHVS and CDR2 FQNEAQ. Trimming shortened V by 5 bases and J by 2 bases, and 11 bases separated the two germline ends. CDR3 amino acids: CASSKILNTDTQYF. The CDR3 bases are TGTGCCAGCAGCAAAATCCTAAACACAGATACGCAGTATTTT. The full variable domain, completed using reference TRBV7-8 and TRBJ2-3, is GAGVSQSPRYKVAKRGQDVALRCDPISGHVSLFWYQQALGQGPEFLTYFQNEAQLDKSGLPSDRFFAERPEGSVSTLKIQRTQQEDSAVYLCASSKILNTDTQYFGPGTRLTVL.

The count of this clonotype is one. This sequence joins TRBV29-1 and TRBJ2-3; unclear D gene. The last part of the DNA fits TRBJ1-5 better; the J call may be wrong. This CDR3 is built from 12 residues. CDR1 and CDR2 (germline): SQVTM, ANQGSEA. CDR3 in amino acids: CSVPLVGDTQHF. In DNA, the CDR3 is TGCAGCGTACCTCTAGTTGGTGATACGCAGCATTTT.